Listed below are T cell receptor beta chains from one sample, sequenced in a study of CD8 T cells in ankylosing spondylitis. TCRdb independently ran MiXCR on the 5' RACE reads; one entry per CDR3 protein. The top ten hold roughly 9.5% of the sample, which has fewer than 350,000 distinct CDR3 sequences, about 9.9% seen once. The sample taken for sequencing was blood, either unsorted or a sorted T cell fraction (not recorded which). The receptors stem from a female donor with ankylosing spondylitis or in good health (not recorded which). CDR3s include the opening cysteine and the closing phenylalanine or tryptophan. A D gene is named only where the DNA matches it firmly. Expanded clones are given a class, and other clones once, few, many or no size at all.

. TRBJ2-7 TRBV27 . TGTGCCAGCAAACCCATCGTTGGACAGTTCTCCTACGAGCAGTACTTC CASKPIVGQFSYEQYF
. TRBJ2-1 TRBV5-1 . TGCGCCAGCAGCTTGTTGGGTTCCTACAATGAGCAGTTCTTC CASSLLGSYNEQFF
many TRBJ1-4 TRBV10-3 . TGTGCCATCAGTAGGGGCCTTAATGAAAAACTGTTTTTT CAISRGLNEKLFF
many TRBJ2-5 TRBV20-1 . TGCAGTGCCCGACTTGGAGAGACCCAGTACTTC CSARLGETQYF
many TRBJ1-5 TRBV24-1 . TGTGCCACCAGTGACCCCGAAGGGACCCAGCATTTT CATSDPEGTQHF
many TRBJ2-2 TRBV20-1 . TGCAGTGCTAGAGACCCAATCACCGGGGAGCTGTTTTTT CSARDPITGELFF
many TRBJ2-1 TRBV12-3/TRBV12-4 TRBD2 TGTGCCAGCAGACGCCCTAGCGGGGCTTACAATGAGCAGTTCTTC CASRRPSGAYNEQFF
many TRBJ2-1 TRBV5-1 . TGCGCCAGCAGCTTGGTGGGGAACTCCTACAATGAGCAGTTCTTC CASSLVGNSYNEQFF
many TRBJ2-2 TRBV6-2/TRBV6-3 TRBD2 TGTGCCAGCAACGACGAGGGACTAGCCGATCCCACCGGGGAGCTGTTTTTT CASNDEGLADPTGELFF
many TRBJ2-3 TRBV5-1 TRBD2 TGCGCCAGCAGCTTGGAGGGACTAGCGGGGGGGAGACCAGGAGATACGCAGTATTTT CASSLEGLAGGRPGDTQYF
. TRBJ2-3 TRBV12-3/TRBV12-4 . TGTGCCAGCAGCCTGAGCATGGGCACAGATACGCAGTATTTT CASSLSMGTDTQYF
few TRBJ2-2 TRBV6-1 . TGTGCCAGCAGTGGGCGGACAGCAAACACCGGGGAGCTGTTTTTT CASSGRTANTGELFF
few TRBJ2-4 TRBV10-2 . TGCGCCAGCAGGAATAGGGGGTCAAAAAACATTCAGTACTTC CASRNRGSKNIQYF
many TRBJ2-7 TRBV7-2 . TGTGCCAGCAGCTTAGGTGGCAGAAGTAACTACGAGCAGTACTTC CASSLGGRSNYEQYF
many TRBJ2-7 TRBV5-1 . TGCGCCAGCAGCTTTACAACGGGGAGAGCCTACGAGCAGTACTTC CASSFTTGRAYEQYF
many TRBJ1-2 TRBV5-1 TRBD1 TGCGCCAGCAGCACGCCCGGACAGGCGCCGGATGGCTACACCTTC CASSTPGQAPDGYTF
many TRBJ2-1 TRBV4-3 TRBD2 TGCGCCAGCAGCCAAAACGGAGCGGGAGGGCCGGATGAGCAGTTCTTC CASSQNGAGGPDEQFF
few TRBJ2-2 TRBV9 . TGTGCCAGCAGCGTCGGGGATGCCGGGGAGCTGTTTTTT CASSVGDAGELFF
many TRBJ1-1 TRBV7-9 . TGTGCCAGCAGCTTGGTAAGGGGCAGGAACACTGAAGCTTTCTTT CASSLVRGRNTEAFF
. TRBJ2-7 TRBV9 . TGTGCCAGCAGCGTAGGACTTACTTCGAGCATCAAGGTCTACGAGCAGTACTTC CASSVGLTSSIKVYEQYF
many TRBJ1-1 TRBV5-1 . TGCGCCAGCAGCCTGACCCCGGACCTCCGGGGGAACACTGAAGCTTTCTTT CASSLTPDLRGNTEAFF
many TRBJ1-4 TRBV12-3/TRBV12-4 . TGTGCCAGCTGCTTAACGGGACGGACGAATGAAAAACTGTTTTTT CASCLTGRTNEKLFF
. TRBJ2-2 TRBV20-1 TRBD1 TGCTGTGCTAGACCTCCGGGACAGGGGGCGGCCGGGGAGCTGTTTTTT CCARPPGQGAAGELFF
. TRBJ2-5 TRBV5-1 . TGCGCCAGCAGCTCTGAGAATAAGAGGGAGACCCAGTACTTC CASSSENKRETQYF
many TRBJ2-4 TRBV6-1 . TGTGCTTGCGGCGCCCGGGGAAACATTCAGTACTTC CACGARGNIQYF
few TRBJ2-2 TRBV12-5 . TGTGCTAGTGGTTTGCGGCAGGGGGGGACCGGGGAGCTGTTTTTT CASGLRQGGTGELFF
many TRBJ2-1 TRBV12-3/TRBV12-4 . TGTGCCAGCAGTTTAAGGTGGGAGCCCGGGAATGAGCAGTTCTTC CASSLRWEPGNEQFF
many TRBJ1-5 TRBV10-3 TRBD1 TGTGCCACACAGGGGGCGCTTGGCAATCAGCCCCAGCATTTT CATQGALGNQPQHF